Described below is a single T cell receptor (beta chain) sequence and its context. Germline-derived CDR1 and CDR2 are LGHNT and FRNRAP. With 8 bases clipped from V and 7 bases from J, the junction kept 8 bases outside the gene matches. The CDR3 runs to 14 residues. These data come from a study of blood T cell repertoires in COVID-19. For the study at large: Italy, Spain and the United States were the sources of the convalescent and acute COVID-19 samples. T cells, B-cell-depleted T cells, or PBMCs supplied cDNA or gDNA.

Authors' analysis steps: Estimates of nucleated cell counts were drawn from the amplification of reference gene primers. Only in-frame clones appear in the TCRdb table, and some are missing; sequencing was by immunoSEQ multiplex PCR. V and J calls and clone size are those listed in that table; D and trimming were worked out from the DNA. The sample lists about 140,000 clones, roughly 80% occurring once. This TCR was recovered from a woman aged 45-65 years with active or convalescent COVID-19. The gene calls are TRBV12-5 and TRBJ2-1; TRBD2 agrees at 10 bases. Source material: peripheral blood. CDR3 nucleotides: TGTGCTAGTCGAATAGCGGGAGGTAGGAATGAGCAGTTCTTC. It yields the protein CASRIAGGRNEQFF.